Detailed here is one TCR beta chain. This specimen belongs to a study of blood T cell repertoires in COVID-19. Clones were read by immunoSEQ multiplex PCR, and TCRdb kept only the in-frame ones, dropping some. This table has about 210,000 clones, roughly 84% appearing once. This receptor was obtained from a woman aged 80 or over with COVID-19, enrolled during active disease. The sequencing sample was made of peripheral blood.

The CDR3 region has the DNA TGTGCCAGCAGCTCGCAACTTAGCTCTGGAAACACCATATATTTT. Protein sequence: CASSSQLSSGNTIYF. V gene TRBV11-2 combines with J gene TRBJ1-3; the D is unclear. Trimming cost V 4 bases and J 0 bases, with 10 bases left between them. The V gene's germline CDR1 is SGHAT and CDR2 FQNNGV. The CDR3 spans 15 residues. Full variable domain (missing parts from reference TRBV11-2 and TRBJ1-3): EAGVAQSPRYKIIEKRQSVAFWCNPISGHATLYWYQQILGQGPKLLIQFQNNGVVDDSQLPKDRFSAERLKGVDSTLKIQPAKLEDSAVYLCASSSQLSSGNTIYFGEGSWLTVV.